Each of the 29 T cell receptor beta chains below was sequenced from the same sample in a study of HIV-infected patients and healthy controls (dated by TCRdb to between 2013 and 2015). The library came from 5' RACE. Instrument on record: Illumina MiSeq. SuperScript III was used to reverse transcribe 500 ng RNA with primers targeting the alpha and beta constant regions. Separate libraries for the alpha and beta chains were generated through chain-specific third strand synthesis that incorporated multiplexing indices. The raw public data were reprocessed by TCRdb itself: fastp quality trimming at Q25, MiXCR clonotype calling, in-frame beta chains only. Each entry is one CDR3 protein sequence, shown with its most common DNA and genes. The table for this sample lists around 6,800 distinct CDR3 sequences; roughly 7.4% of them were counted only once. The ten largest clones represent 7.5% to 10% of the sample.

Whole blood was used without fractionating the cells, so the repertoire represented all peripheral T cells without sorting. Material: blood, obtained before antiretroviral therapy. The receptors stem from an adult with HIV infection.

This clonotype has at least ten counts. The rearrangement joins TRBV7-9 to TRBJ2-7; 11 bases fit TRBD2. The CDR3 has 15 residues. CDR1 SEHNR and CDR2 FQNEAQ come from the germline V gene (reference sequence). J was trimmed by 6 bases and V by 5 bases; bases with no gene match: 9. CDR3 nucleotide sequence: TGTGCCAGCAGCCCTTTACTAGCGGGAGTAATCGAGCAGTACTTC. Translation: CASSPLLAGVIEQYF.

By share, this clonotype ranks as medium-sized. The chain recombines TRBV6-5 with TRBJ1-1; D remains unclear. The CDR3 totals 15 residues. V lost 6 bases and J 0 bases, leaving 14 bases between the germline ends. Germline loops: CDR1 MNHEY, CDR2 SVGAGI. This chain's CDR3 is CASSQMPGLNTEAFF. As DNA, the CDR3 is TGTGCCAGCAGCCAGATGCCCGGATTGAACACTGAAGCTTTCTTT.

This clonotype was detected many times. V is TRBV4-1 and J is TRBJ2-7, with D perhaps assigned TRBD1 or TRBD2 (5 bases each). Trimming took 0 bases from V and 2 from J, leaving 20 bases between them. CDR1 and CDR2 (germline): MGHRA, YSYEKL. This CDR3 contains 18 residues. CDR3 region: CASSQDKASRELTYEQYF. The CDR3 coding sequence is TGCGCCAGCAGCCAAGATAAGGCTAGCAGGGAGTTGACCTACGAGCAGTACTTC.

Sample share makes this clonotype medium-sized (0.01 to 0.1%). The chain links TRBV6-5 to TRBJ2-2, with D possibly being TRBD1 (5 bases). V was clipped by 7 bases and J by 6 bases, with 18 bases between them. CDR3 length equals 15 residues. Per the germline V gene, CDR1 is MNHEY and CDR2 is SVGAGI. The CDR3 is CASMSAGLYPGELFF. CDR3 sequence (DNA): TGTGCCAGCATGTCGGCAGGGTTATATCCCGGGGAGCTGTTTTTT.

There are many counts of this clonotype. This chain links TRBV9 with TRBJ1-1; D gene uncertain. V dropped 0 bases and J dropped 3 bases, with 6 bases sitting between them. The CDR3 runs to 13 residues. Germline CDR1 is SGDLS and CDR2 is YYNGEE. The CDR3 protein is CASSVGGYTEAFF. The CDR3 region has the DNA TGTGCCAGCAGCGTAGGCGGGTACACTGAAGCTTTCTTT.

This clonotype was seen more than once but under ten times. Here the CDR3 DNA reads TGTGCCAGCAGCGTTGGGGGCGGGAGCTCGTACAATGAGCAGTTCTTC. Its translation: CASSVGGGSSYNEQFF. The V and J genes are TRBV9 and TRBJ2-1, with D perhaps TRBD2 (7 bases). This CDR3 has 16 amino acids. V was clipped by 2 bases and J by 4 bases, with 16 bases between them. CDR1 and CDR2 (germline): SGDLS, YYNGEE.

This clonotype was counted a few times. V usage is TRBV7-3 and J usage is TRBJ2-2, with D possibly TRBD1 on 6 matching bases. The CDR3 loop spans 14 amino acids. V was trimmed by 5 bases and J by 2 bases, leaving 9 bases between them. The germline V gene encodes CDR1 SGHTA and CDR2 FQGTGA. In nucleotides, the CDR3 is TGTGCCAGCAGCCTACAGGGAAACACCGGGGAGCTGTTTTTT. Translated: CASSLQGNTGELFF.

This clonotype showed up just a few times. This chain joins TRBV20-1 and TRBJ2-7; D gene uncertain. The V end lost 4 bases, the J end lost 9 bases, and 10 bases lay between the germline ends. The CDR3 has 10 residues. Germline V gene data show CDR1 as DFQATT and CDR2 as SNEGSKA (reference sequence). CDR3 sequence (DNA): TGCAGTGCTAAAACCGGGTTGCAGTACTTC. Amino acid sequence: CSAKTGLQYF.

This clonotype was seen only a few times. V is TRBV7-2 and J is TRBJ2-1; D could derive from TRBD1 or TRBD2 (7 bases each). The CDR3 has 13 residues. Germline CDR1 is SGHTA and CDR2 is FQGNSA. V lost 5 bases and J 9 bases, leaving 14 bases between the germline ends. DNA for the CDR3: TGTGCCAGCAGCGGGGGAGGGGGCGCTGAGCAGTTCTTC. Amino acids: CASSGGGGAEQFF. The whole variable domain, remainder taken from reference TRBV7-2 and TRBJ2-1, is GAGVSQSPSNKVTEKGKDVELRCDPISGHTALYWYRQSLGQGLEFLIYFQGNSAPDKSGLPSDRFSAERTGGSVSTLTIQRTQQEDSAVYLCASSGGGGAEQFFGPGTRLTVL.

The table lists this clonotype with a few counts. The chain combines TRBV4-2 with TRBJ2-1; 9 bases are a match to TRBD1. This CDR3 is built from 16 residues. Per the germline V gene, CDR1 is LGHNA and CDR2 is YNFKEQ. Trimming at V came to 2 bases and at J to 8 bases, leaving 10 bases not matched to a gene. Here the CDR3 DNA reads TGTGCCAGCAGCCAAACAGGGGGCCATAACGTTGATGAGCAGTTCTTC. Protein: CASSQTGGHNVDEQFF.

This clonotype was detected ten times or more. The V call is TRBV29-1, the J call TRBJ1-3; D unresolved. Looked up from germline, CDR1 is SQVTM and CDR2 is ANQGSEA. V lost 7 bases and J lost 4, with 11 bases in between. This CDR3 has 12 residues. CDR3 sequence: CSAHTSGNTIYF. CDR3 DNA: TGCAGCGCACATACATCCGGAAACACCATATATTTT.

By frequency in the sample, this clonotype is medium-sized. CDR3: CASSPTSSSTDTQYF. The CDR3 DNA is TGTGCCAGCAGCCCAACTAGCTCTAGCACAGATACGCAGTATTTT. This chain joins TRBV7-8 and TRBJ2-3; a possible D gene is TRBD2 (6 bases). V dropped 5 bases and J dropped 0 bases, with 12 bases sitting between them. Germline lookup yields CDR1 SGHVS and CDR2 FQNEAQ. The CDR3 runs 15 residues.

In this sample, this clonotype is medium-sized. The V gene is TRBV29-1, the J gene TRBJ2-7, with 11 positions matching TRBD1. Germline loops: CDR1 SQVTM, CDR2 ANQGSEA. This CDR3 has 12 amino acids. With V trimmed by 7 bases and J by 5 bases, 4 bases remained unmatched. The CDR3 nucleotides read TGCAGCGGGGGACAGGGGGTTGACGAGCAGTACTTC. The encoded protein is CSGGQGVDEQYF.

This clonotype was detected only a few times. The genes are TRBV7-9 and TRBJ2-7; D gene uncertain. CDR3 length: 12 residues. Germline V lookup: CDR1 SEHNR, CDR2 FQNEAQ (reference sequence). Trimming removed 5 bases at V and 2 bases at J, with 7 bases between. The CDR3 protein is CASSPLTYEQYF. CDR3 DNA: TGTGCCAGCAGCCCTCTCACCTACGAGCAGTACTTC.

CDR3 sequence (DNA): TGCGCCAGCAGCCAAGAACCAGGTCAGACGCAGCCCCAGCATTTT. Translated: CASSQEPGQTQPQHF. The chain employs TRBV4-1 and TRBJ1-5; D unclear. Germline-derived CDR1 and CDR2 are MGHRA and YSYEKL. The CDR3 has 15 residues. Trimming stripped 0 bases from V and 7 bases from J, with 13 bases between.

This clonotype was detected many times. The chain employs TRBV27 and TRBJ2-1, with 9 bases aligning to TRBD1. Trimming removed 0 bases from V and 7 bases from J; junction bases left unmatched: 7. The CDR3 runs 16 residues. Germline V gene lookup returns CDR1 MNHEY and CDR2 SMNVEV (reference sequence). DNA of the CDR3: TGTGCCAGCAGTTTATCCCGGACAGGGGTGGGGAATGAGCAGTTCTTC. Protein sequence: CASSLSRTGVGNEQFF.

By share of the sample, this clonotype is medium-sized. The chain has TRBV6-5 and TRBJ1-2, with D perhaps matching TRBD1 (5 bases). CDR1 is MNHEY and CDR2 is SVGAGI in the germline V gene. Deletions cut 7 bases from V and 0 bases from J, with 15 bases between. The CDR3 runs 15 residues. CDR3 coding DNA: TGTGCCAGCACCCGCGCCGGGACCGCTAACTATGGCTACACCTTC. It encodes CASTRAGTANYGYTF.

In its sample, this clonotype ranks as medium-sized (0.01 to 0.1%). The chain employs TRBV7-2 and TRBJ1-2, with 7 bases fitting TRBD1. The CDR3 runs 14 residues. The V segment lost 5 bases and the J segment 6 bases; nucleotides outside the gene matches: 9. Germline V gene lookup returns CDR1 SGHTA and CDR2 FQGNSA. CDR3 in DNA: TGTGCCAGCAGCATGGACAGGTGGTTTGATGGCTACACCTTC. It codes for CASSMDRWFDGYTF. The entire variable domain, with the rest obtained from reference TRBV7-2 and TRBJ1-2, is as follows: GAGVSQSPSNKVTEKGKDVELRCDPISGHTALYWYRQSLGQGLEFLIYFQGNSAPDKSGLPSDRFSAERTGGSVSTLTIQRTQQEDSAVYLCASSMDRWFDGYTFGSGTRLTVV.

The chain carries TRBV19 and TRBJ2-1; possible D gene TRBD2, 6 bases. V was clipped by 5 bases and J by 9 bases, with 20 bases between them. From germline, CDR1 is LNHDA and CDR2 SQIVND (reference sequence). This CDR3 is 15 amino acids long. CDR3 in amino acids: CASSPRDSRVGEQFF. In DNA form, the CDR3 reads TGTGCCAGTAGTCCCCGGGACTCGAGGGTTGGTGAGCAGTTCTTC.

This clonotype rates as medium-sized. As DNA, the CDR3 is TGTGCCAGCAGTTTAGGGACAGGGGGTGGTGGCACTGAAGCTTTCTTT. The encoded protein is CASSLGTGGGGTEAFF. This chain uses TRBV28 with TRBJ1-1; TRBD1 matches at 11 bases. This CDR3 has 16 amino acids. Germline V gives CDR1 MDHEN, CDR2 SYDVKM. Germline trimming cut 2 bases from V and 4 bases from J; bases unmatched to any gene: 6.

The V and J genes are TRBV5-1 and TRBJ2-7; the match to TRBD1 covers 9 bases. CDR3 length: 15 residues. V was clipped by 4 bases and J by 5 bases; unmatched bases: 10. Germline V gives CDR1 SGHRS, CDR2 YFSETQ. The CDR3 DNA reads TGCGCCAGCAGCCCGGAGACAGGGGGTAAGGACGAGCAGTACTTC. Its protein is CASSPETGGKDEQYF.

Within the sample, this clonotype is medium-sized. The CDR3 is CASSSDRGLYEQYF. The CDR3 coding sequence is TGTGCCAGCAGTTCGGACAGAGGACTATACGAGCAGTACTTC. The chain combines TRBV27 with TRBJ2-7; D tentatively fits TRBD1 or TRBD2 (6 bases each). Deletions cut 4 bases from V and 4 bases from J, with 14 bases between. The CDR3 is made up of 14 amino acids. Germline CDR1 reads MNHEY; CDR2 reads SMNVEV (reference sequence).

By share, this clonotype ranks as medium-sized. Here the CDR3 DNA reads TGTGCCAGCAGCTTACGAAGACCCCTCTGGGCCAACGTCCTGACTTTC. Amino acids: CASSLRRPLWANVLTF. The chain links TRBV7-9 to TRBJ2-6, with D unresolved. Germline V gene sequence: CDR1 SEHNR, CDR2 FQNEAQ (reference sequence). The CDR3 has 16 amino acids. Trimming stripped 2 bases from V and 5 bases from J, with 13 bases between. The variable domain in full, with the rest retrieved from reference TRBV7-9 and TRBJ2-6, is DTGVSQNPRHKITKRGQNVTFRCDPISEHNRLYWYRQTLGQGPEFLTYFQNEAQLEKSRLLSDRFSAERPKGSFSTLEIQRTEQGDSAMYLCASSLRRPLWANVLTFGAGSRLTVL.

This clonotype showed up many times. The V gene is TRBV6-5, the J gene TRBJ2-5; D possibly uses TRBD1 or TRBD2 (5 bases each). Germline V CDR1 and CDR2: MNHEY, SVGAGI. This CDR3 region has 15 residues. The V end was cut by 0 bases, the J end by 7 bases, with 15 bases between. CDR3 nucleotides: TGTGCCAGCAGTTACTCCTGGGGACCGCTATTGACCCAGTACTTC. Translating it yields CASSYSWGPLLTQYF.

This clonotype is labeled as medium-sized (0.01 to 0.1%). CDR3 bases: TGCGCCAGCAGCTTGTCTGAGTTGTACGAGCAGTACTTC. Protein sequence: CASSLSELYEQYF. The chain combines TRBV5-1 with TRBJ2-7; D ambiguous. V lost 1 base to trimming and J lost 4 bases, with 9 bases between them. The germline CDR1 and CDR2 sequences are SGHRS and YFSETQ. The CDR3 is made up of 13 amino acids.

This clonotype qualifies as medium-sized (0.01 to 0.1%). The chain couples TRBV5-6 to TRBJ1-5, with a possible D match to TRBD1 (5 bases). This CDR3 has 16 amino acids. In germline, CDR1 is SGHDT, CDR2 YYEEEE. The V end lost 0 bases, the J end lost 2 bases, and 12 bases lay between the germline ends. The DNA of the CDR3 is TGTGCCAGCAGCTTGGCCGGGACCCGAGGCAATCAGCCCCAGCATTTT. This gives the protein CASSLAGTRGNQPQHF.

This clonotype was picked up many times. Written as DNA, the CDR3 is TGTGCCAGTACCGGGTGGGGGGGCTACAATCAGCCCCAGCATTTT. It yields the protein CASTGWGGYNQPQHF. The genes are TRBV19 and TRBJ1-5, with D possibly being TRBD1 (6 bases). Germline-derived CDR1 and CDR2 are LNHDA and SQIVND (reference sequence). This CDR3 is 15 amino acids long. Trimming cost V 7 bases and J 3 bases, with 16 bases left between them.

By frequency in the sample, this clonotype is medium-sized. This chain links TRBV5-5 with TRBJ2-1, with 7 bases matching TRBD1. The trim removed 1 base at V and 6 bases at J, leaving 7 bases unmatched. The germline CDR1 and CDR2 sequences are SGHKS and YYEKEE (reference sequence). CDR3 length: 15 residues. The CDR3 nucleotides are TGTGCCAGCAGCTTGCTCACAGGGGCTCTCAATGAGCAGTTCTTC. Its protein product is CASSLLTGALNEQFF.

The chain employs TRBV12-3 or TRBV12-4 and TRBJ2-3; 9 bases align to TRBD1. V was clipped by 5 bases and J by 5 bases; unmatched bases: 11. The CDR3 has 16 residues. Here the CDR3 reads CASSPRTGDLLDTQYF. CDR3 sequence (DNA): TGTGCCAGCAGTCCACGGACAGGGGATTTGTTAGATACGCAGTATTTT.